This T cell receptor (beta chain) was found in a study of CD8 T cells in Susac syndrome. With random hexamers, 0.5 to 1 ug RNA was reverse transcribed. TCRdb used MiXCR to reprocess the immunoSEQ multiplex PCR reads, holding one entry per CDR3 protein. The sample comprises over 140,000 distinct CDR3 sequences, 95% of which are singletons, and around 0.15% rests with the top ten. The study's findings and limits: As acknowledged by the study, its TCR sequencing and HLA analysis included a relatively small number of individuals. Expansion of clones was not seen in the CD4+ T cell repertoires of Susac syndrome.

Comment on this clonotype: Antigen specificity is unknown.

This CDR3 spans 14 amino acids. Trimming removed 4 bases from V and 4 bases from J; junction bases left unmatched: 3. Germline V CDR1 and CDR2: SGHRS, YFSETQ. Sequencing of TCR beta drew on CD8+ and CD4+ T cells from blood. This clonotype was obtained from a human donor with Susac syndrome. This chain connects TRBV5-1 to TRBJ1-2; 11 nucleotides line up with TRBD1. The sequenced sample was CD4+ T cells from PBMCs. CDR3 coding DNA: TGCGCCAGCAGCGACGGGACAGGGGGCTATGGCTACACCTTC. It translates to CASSDGTGGYGYTF.